This T cell receptor (beta chain) was identified in a study of OX40 agonist ivuxolimab in advanced cancers. Study-wide results and limits: CD8+ T cells were the subset that, on average, had more expanded clones than CD4+.

Data came from immunoSEQ multiplex PCR; TCRdb stores just in-frame clones and leaves some out. Of 30,000 to 45,000 clones listed, more than 70% are singletons. Unmatched junction bases numbered 9, after V lost 5 bases and J lost 2 bases. The CDR3 is made up of 15 amino acids. Note on this clone: The antigen is unknown.

The sequence came from an adult with an advanced solid tumor such as melanoma, head and neck, liver or kidney cancer. The sample here was CD4+ or CD8+ T cells sorted from blood, taken in a trial of the OX40 agonist ivuxolimab. The rearrangement links TRBV5-3 to TRBJ2-7, with 8 bases aligning to TRBD1. TRBV5-3 is designated an ORF whose function remains uncertain. The CDR3 protein is CARRSLVDRAYEQYF. In DNA form, the CDR3 reads TGTGCCAGAAGATCCCTTGTGGACAGGGCCTACGAGCAGTACTTC.